The 26 T cell receptor beta chains below were found in one sample sequenced in a study of graft-versus-host responses after intestinal transplantation. Intraepithelial plus lamina propria lymphocytes were released by processing graft tissue. Clones were read by immunoSEQ multiplex PCR, and TCRdb kept only the in-frame ones, dropping some. There are about 60,000 clones in the sample; about nine tenths occur only once, and around 1.7% lies in the top ten. This material consisted of ileum tissue, taken 350 to 400 days after transplant. The receptor source for this set is a human patient who received an intestinal transplant, so some T cells may come from the graft donor.

The rearrangement uses TRBV6-6 and TRBJ2-5, with D unresolved. This CDR3 has 14 residues. Germline V gene lookup returns CDR1 MNHNY and CDR2 SVGAGI (reference sequence). V was trimmed by 2 bases and J by 1 base, leaving 8 bases between them. CDR3 sequence: CASSYVGSQETQYF. The CDR3 DNA sequence: TGTGCCAGCAGTTACGTGGGCAGCCAAGAGACCCAGTACTTC.

The chain joins TRBV19 to TRBJ1-2, with D perhaps TRBD1 (6 bases). Trimming removed 5 bases from V and 0 bases from J, with 13 bases in between. This CDR3 is built from 15 residues. The germline gives CDR1 LNHDA, CDR2 SQIVND (reference sequence). The CDR3 protein is CASSPGDKTNYGYTF. The DNA for the CDR3 is TGTGCCAGTAGTCCCGGGGACAAGACTAACTATGGCTACACCTTC.

This clone was observed once. This rearrangement joins TRBV28 to TRBJ2-5; 9 bases match TRBD1. The CDR3 is 15 amino acids. Germline V gives CDR1 MDHEN, CDR2 SYDVKM. Germline trimming cut 6 bases from V and 5 bases from J; bases unmatched to any gene: 10. The CDR3 DNA follows: TGTGCCAGCAGCGCCCCGGGACAGGGTGCGGAGACCCAGTACTTC. Encoded protein: CASSAPGQGAETQYF.

CDR3: CASRGQGRAPLHF. CDR3 sequence (DNA): TGTGCCAGCAGGGGACAGGGCCGGGCGCCCCTCCACTTT. This sequence joins TRBV6-4 and TRBJ1-6, with TRBD1 identical over 9 bases. J lost 13 bases, V lost 6 bases, and 7 bases had no gene match. CDR1 is MRHNA, CDR2 SNTAGT, per germline. This CDR3 region has 13 residues.

V gene TRBV5-1 combines with J gene TRBJ1-1, with 9 bases identical to TRBD1. The CDR3 length is 16 residues. J gave up 8 bases and V 2 bases, and 13 bases lay outside the gene matches. Germline CDR1 and CDR2: SGHRS and YFSETQ. The CDR3 loop reads CASSFSPLNGQGEAFF. As DNA, the CDR3 is TGCGCCAGCAGCTTTTCGCCCCTCAATGGACAGGGGGAAGCTTTCTTT.

This chain links TRBV6-1 with TRBJ2-7; the match to TRBD1 covers 7 bases. This CDR3 is 14 amino acids long. Germline assignment: CDR1 MNHNS and CDR2 SASEGT. J was trimmed by 3 bases and V by 7 bases; bases with no gene match: 9. CDR3 in DNA: TGTGCCAGCATTCCACCCTGGACAGGCTACGAGCAGTACTTC. This sequence encodes CASIPPWTGYEQYF.

CDR3 coding DNA: TGTGCCAGCAGTTTATCGGACAGCCTCGGGGAGCTGTTTTTT. Protein: CASSLSDSLGELFF. The J gene is TRBJ2-2, the V gene TRBV27; a possible D gene is TRBD1 (6 bases). This CDR3 is built from 14 residues. The ends were cut back, 0 bases at V and 7 bases at J, with 9 bases in the middle. CDR1 and CDR2 (germline): MNHEY, SMNVEV (reference sequence).

The chain joins TRBV28 to TRBJ2-2, with D perhaps TRBD2 (5 bases). CDR1 is MDHEN, CDR2 SYDVKM, per germline. With 9 bases removed from V and 2 bases from J, the gap between germline ends came to 13 bases. The CDR3 is 14 residues long. CDR3 sequence reads: CARGWETNTGELFF. CDR3 sequence (DNA): TGTGCCAGGGGGTGGGAGACTAACACCGGGGAGCTGTTTTTT. The variable domain in full, completed from reference TRBV28 and TRBJ2-2, reads DVKVTQSSRYLVKRTGEKVFLECVQDMDHENMFWYRQDPGLGLRLIYFSYDVKMKEKGDIPEGYSVSREKKERFSLILESASTNQTSMYLCARGWETNTGELFFGEGSRLTVL.

Only a few counts were recorded for this clone. This chain links TRBV6-5 with TRBJ2-5; possibly TRBD1 for D (6 bases). The germline gives CDR1 MNHEY, CDR2 SVGAGI. V gave up 6 bases and J gave up 5 bases, with 16 bases separating them. There are 14 residues in the CDR3. The DNA of the CDR3 is TGTGCCAGCAGGTACACAGGGTCGGGGGAGACCCAGTACTTC. Encoded protein: CASRYTGSGETQYF.

V and J are TRBV11-2 and TRBJ2-7, with TRBD1 identical over 7 bases. The CDR3 sequence is 15 residues long. Germline V CDR1 and CDR2: SGHAT, FQNNGV. The V and J ends lost 0 bases and 1 base, in that order; junction bases with no gene match: 3. The CDR3 reads CASSLEDRASYEQYF. As DNA, the CDR3 is TGTGCCAGCAGCTTAGAAGACAGGGCGTCCTACGAGCAGTACTTC.

This chain links TRBV2 with TRBJ1-2, with 7 bases matching TRBD1. Germline CDR1 SNHLY, CDR2 FYNNEI. This CDR3 contains 14 residues. V lost 2 bases, J lost 4 bases, and 4 bases stayed unmatched. In DNA form, the CDR3 reads TGTGCCAGCAGTGAAAACCCAGGGGGCTATGGCTACACCTTC. Residues: CASSENPGGYGYTF.

The rearrangement links TRBV10-3 to TRBJ2-7; TRBD2 matches 9 bases. Germline V gene data show CDR1 as ENHRY and CDR2 as SYGVKD. V lost 2 bases and J lost 0; bases outside the gene matches: 2. CDR3 length: 15 residues. CDR3: CAISEEGLASYEQYF. The CDR3 bases are TGTGCCATCAGTGAGGAGGGACTAGCCTCCTACGAGCAGTACTTC.

The chain combines TRBV12-5 with TRBJ2-1; D may be TRBD1 (6 bases). The CDR3 spans 11 residues. The germline V and J ends were trimmed by 6 bases and 11 bases, with 11 bases remaining between them. CDR1 is LGHNT, CDR2 FRNRAP, per germline. CDR3 residues: CASGPGQQQFF. As DNA, the CDR3 is TGTGCTAGTGGGCCGGGACAACAGCAGTTCTTC.

This chain joins TRBV11-2 and TRBJ2-2; the match to TRBD1 covers 12 bases. From germline, CDR1 is SGHAT and CDR2 FQNNGV. Unmatched junction bases numbered 15, after V lost 5 bases and J lost 5 bases. The CDR3 is 19 residues long. Here the CDR3 DNA reads TGTGCCAGCAGCCGGATCCGGGACAGGGGGCACGGAAGAACCGGGGAGCTGTTTTTT. Protein: CASSRIRDRGHGRTGELFF.

This clone appeared once. This sequence joins TRBV10-3 and TRBJ2-7, with a weak D call TRBD2 (6 bases). The length of the CDR3 is 14 residues. V lost 8 bases and J lost 0, with 14 bases in between. In germline, CDR1 is ENHRY, CDR2 SYGVKD. CDR3 DNA: TGTGCCATCCTTGCGGGGTTAAGCTCCTACGAGCAGTACTTC. As protein: CAILAGLSSYEQYF.

This chain connects TRBV2 to TRBJ2-7; D not resolved. Germline V gene lookup returns CDR1 SNHLY and CDR2 FYNNEI. The CDR3 has 12 residues. Trimming cost V 8 bases and J 3 bases, with 11 bases left between them. This chain's CDR3 is CASRAQSYEQYF. In nucleotides, the CDR3 is TGTGCCAGCCGGGCACAGAGCTACGAGCAGTACTTC.

The chain couples TRBV10-3 to TRBJ2-5, with D tentatively TRBD1 (5 bases). The CDR3 extends over 14 amino acids. Germline V lookup: CDR1 ENHRY, CDR2 SYGVKD. Trimming removed 7 bases from V and 5 bases from J, with 17 bases in between. CDR3 region: CAITIGEGAETQYF. CDR3 DNA: TGTGCCATCACCATAGGGGAAGGGGCGGAGACCCAGTACTTC.

This clone was recorded once. The chain couples TRBV5-4 to TRBJ2-7, with a possible D match to TRBD2 (5 bases). Germline-derived CDR1 and CDR2 are SGHNT and YYREEE (reference sequence). Trimming shortened V by 0 bases and J by 0 bases, and 7 bases separated the two germline ends. This CDR3 contains 14 residues. CDR3 loop: CASSLAGNSYEQYF. DNA of the CDR3: TGTGCCAGCAGCTTGGCCGGGAACTCCTACGAGCAGTACTTC.

The chain has TRBV20-1 and TRBJ2-7; D remains unclear. Trimming left V 7 bases short and J 4 bases short, with 8 bases between. The CDR3 extends over 10 amino acids. Germline CDR1 reads DFQATT; CDR2 reads SNEGSKA (reference sequence). For the CDR3, the DNA is TGCAGTGATACAGTATACGAGCAGTACTTC. It translates to CSDTVYEQYF.

Here the CDR3 DNA reads TGTGCCAGCAGCTTAAACCCAGGGGACACTGAAGCTTTCTTT. As protein: CASSLNPGDTEAFF. J is TRBJ1-1 and V is TRBV7-3; D is possibly TRBD1 (6 bases). Germline V gene data show CDR1 as SGHTA and CDR2 as FQGTGA. The CDR3 contains 14 residues. Trimming took off 1 base at V and 3 bases at J, with 9 bases between the two ends.

Remarks on this clone: Relative to the germline gene, one junction end is altered; a read error may explain this. V usage is TRBV19 and J usage is TRBJ1-2; D ambiguous. CDR1 LNHDA and CDR2 SQIVND come from the germline V gene (reference sequence). There are 17 residues in the CDR3. The CDR3 DNA is TGTGCCAGTACGCGAGGTGGCAGTCGGCCGAAAAACTCTGGCTACACCTTC. Amino acid sequence: CASTRGGSRPKNSGYTF.

As for this clone: The junction differs from germline at one of its ends, possibly a read error. The same CDR3 also results from other DNA sequences found in this sample. DNA for the CDR3: TGCGCCAGCTCACCGGCAGGTGTCCGTGGCTACACCTTC. It specifies CASSPAGVRGYTF. The chain couples TRBV18 to TRBJ1-2; D remains unclear. Germline V gives CDR1 KGHSH, CDR2 LQKENI. CDR3 length equals 13 residues.

The chain links TRBV29-1 to TRBJ2-7, with D tentatively TRBD2 (6 bases). The V gene lost 6 bases and the J gene lost 0 bases, with 12 bases spanning the gap. The V gene's germline CDR1 is SQVTM and CDR2 ANQGSEA. The CDR3 totals 13 residues. The CDR3 region is CSVESGFSYEQYF. The CDR3 bases are TGCAGCGTAGAGAGCGGGTTCTCCTACGAGCAGTACTTC.

The rearrangement joins TRBV5-1 to TRBJ2-7; D is perhaps TRBD1 or TRBD2 (5 bases each). Germline assignment: CDR1 SGHRS and CDR2 YFSETQ. The length of the CDR3 is 16 residues. Trimming took 0 bases from V and 0 from J, leaving 13 bases between them. The CDR3 sequence: CASSLDPGPSSYEQYF. CDR3 DNA sequence: TGCGCCAGCAGCTTGGATCCGGGACCGAGCTCCTACGAGCAGTACTTC. Drawing the rest from reference TRBV5-1 and TRBJ2-7, the complete variable domain is KAGVTQTPRYLIKTRGQQVTLSCSPISGHRSVSWYQQTPGQGLQFLFEYFSETQRNKGNFPGRFSGRQFSNSRSEMNVSTLELGDSALYLCASSLDPGPSSYEQYFGPGTRLTVT.

V is TRBV6-5 and J is TRBJ2-2; D gene uncertain. Deletions cut 6 bases from V and 8 bases from J, with 7 bases between. Germline CDR1 reads MNHEY; CDR2 reads SVGAGI. This CDR3 region has 11 residues. CDR3 protein: CASRKLGELFF. In nucleotides, the CDR3 is TGTGCCAGCAGGAAGTTAGGGGAGCTGTTTTTT.

The J gene is TRBJ1-1, the V gene TRBV5-4; TRBD1 agrees at 7 bases. Trimming took 2 bases from V and 1 from J; bases not matched to a gene: 11. This CDR3 comprises 17 residues. The germline CDR1 and CDR2 sequences are SGHNT and YYREEE (reference sequence). The DNA of the CDR3 is TGTGCCAGCAGCTTAAGGGGGCGCTTTGGTAGGAACACTGAAGCTTTCTTT. Protein product: CASSLRGRFGRNTEAFF.